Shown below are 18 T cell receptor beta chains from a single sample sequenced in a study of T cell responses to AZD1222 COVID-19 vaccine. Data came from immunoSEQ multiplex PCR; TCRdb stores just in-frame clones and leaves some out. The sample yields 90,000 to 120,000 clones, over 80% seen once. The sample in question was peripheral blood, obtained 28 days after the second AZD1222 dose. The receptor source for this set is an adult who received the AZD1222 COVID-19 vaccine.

This CDR3 reads CASRRDLPSSYNEQFF. CDR3 in DNA: TGTGCCAGCAGAAGGGACTTACCTAGCTCCTACAATGAGCAGTTCTTC. The rearrangement links TRBV28 to TRBJ2-1, with D perhaps matching TRBD2 (6 bases). Germline-derived CDR1 and CDR2 are MDHEN and SYDVKM. The CDR3 consists of 16 residues. V was pared by 6 bases and J by 0 bases, with 15 bases between.

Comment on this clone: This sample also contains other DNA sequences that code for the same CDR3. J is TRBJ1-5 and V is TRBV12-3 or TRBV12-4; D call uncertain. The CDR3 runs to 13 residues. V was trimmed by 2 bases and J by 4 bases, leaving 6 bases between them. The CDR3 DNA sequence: TGTGCCAGCAGTTTATCGGAAAATCAGCCCCAGCATTTT. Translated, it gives CASSLSENQPQHF.

DNA of the CDR3: TGTGCCTGGAGTGTACGAGGGGCGATCAATCAGCCCCAGCATTTT. Its translation is CAWSVRGAINQPQHF. The chain employs TRBV30 and TRBJ1-5, with a possible D match to TRBD1 (5 bases). CDR3 length: 15 amino acids. The ends were cut back, 0 bases at V and 3 bases at J, with 12 bases in the middle. Germline V gives CDR1 GTSNPN, CDR2 SVGIG (reference sequence).

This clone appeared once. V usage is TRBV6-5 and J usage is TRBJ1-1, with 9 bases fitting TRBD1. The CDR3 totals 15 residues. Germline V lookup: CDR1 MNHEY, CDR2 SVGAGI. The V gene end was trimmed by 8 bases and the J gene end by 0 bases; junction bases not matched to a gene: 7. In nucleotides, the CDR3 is TGTGCCAGCCTTGACAGGGGGGACGTGAACACTGAAGCTTTCTTT. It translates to CASLDRGDVNTEAFF.

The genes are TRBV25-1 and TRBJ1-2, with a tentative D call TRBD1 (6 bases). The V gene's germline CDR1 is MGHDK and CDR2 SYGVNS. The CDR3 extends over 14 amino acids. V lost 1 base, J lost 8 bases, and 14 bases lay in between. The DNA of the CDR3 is TGTGCCAGCAGTGAATTGGGGGGCGTAGGAGGCTACACCTTC. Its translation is CASSELGGVGGYTF.

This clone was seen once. This CDR3 is CAISEPSRGNQPQHF. The CDR3 DNA sequence: TGTGCCATCAGTGAGCCTAGTAGGGGCAATCAGCCCCAGCATTTT. The chain links TRBV10-3 to TRBJ1-5; no firm D call. The CDR3 covers 15 residues. Germline lookup yields CDR1 ENHRY and CDR2 SYGVKD. V gave up 2 bases and J gave up 2 bases, with 10 bases separating them.

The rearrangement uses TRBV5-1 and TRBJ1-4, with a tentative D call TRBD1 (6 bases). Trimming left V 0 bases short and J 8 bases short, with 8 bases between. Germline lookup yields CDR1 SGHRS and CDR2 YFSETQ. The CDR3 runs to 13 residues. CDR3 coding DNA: TGCGCCAGCAGCTTGGACAGGGTCGAAAAACTGTTTTTT. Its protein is CASSLDRVEKLFF.

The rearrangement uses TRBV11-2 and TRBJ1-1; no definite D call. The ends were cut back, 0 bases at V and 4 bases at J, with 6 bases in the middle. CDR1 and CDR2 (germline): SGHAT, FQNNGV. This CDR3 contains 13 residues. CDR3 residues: CASSLDSSTEAFF. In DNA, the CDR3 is TGTGCCAGCAGCTTAGATAGTAGCACTGAAGCTTTCTTT. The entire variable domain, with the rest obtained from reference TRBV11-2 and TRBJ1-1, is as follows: EAGVAQSPRYKIIEKRQSVAFWCNPISGHATLYWYQQILGQGPKLLIQFQNNGVVDDSQLPKDRFSAERLKGVDSTLKIQPAKLEDSAVYLCASSLDSSTEAFFGQGTRLTVV.

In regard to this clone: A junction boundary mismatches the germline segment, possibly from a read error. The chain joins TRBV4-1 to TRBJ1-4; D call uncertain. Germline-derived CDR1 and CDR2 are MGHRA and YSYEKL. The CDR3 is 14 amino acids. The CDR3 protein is CASSPLGANEKLFF. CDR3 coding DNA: TGCGCCAGCAGCCCTCTGGGCGCTAACGAAAAACTGTTTTTT.

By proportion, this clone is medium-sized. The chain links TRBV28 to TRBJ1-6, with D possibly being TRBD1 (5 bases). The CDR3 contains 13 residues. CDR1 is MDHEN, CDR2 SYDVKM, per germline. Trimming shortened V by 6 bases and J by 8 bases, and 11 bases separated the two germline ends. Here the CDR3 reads CASRGEADSPLHF. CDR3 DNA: TGTGCCAGCAGAGGGGAGGCGGATTCACCCCTCCACTTT.

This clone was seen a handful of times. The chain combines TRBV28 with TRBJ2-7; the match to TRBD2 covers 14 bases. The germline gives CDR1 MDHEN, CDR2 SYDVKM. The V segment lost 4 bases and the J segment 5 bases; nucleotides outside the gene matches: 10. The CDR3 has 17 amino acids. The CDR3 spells CASSSRTSGGYNHEQYF. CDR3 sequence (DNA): TGTGCCAGCAGTTCCCGGACTAGCGGGGGGTACAACCACGAGCAGTACTTC.

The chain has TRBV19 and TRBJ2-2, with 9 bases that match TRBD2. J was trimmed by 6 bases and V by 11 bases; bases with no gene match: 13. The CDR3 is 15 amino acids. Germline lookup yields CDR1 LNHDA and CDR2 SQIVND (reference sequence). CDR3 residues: CAAAAAGGPSGELFF. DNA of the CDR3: TGTGCCGCTGCCGCGGCGGGAGGGCCGTCCGGGGAGCTGTTTTTT.

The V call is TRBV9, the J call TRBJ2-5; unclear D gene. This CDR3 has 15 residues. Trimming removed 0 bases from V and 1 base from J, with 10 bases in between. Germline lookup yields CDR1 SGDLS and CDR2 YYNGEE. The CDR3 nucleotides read TGTGCCAGCAGCGTAGGGCAGATAGTCCAAGAGACCCAGTACTTC. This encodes CASSVGQIVQETQYF.

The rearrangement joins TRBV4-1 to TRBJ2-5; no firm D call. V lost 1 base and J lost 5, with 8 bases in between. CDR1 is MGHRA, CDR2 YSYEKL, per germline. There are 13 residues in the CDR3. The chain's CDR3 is CASSQGFGETQYF. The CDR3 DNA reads TGCGCCAGCAGCCAAGGCTTTGGGGAGACCCAGTACTTC.

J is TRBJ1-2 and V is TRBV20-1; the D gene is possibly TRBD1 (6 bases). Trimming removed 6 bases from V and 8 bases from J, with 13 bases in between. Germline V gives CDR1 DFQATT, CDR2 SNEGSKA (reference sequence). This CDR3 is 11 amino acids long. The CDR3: CSATGHGGYTF. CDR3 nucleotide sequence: TGCAGTGCAACAGGGCACGGGGGCTACACCTTC.

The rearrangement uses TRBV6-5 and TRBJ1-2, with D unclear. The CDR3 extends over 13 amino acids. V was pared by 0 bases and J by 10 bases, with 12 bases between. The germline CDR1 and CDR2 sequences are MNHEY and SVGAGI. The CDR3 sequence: CASSYSAGPVYTF. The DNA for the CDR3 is TGTGCCAGCAGTTACTCGGCCGGACCGGTCTACACCTTC.

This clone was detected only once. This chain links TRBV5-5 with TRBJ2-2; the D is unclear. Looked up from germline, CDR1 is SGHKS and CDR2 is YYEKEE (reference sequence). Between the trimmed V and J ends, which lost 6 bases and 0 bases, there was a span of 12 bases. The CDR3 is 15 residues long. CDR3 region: CASITSPPNTGELFF. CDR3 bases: TGTGCCAGCATCACGTCCCCTCCGAACACCGGGGAGCTGTTTTTT.

The CDR3 nucleotides are TGTGCCAGCAGTTACCAGGGGGGGTCATACTATGGCTACACCTTC. Translating gives CASSYQGGSYYGYTF. The genes are TRBV6-5 and TRBJ1-2; 7 nucleotides line up with TRBD1. The junction had 6 bases not matched to a gene; V was cut back by 2 bases and J by 3 bases. Germline lookup yields CDR1 MNHEY and CDR2 SVGAGI. The CDR3 is made up of 15 amino acids.